This record covers a single T cell receptor (beta chain). TCRdb's copy holds only in-frame clones and misses some; the assay was immunoSEQ multiplex PCR. The table records 55,000 to 70,000 clones, 90% to 95% of them present only once. The data were obtained in a study of CD4 T cells in relation to SARS-CoV-2 and coronaviruses. Unexposed donor CD4+ T cells date from 2011-2018, before the COVID-19 pandemic. Naive and memory CD4+ T cells were separated from cryopreserved PBMCs. With V trimmed by 11 bases and J by 8 bases, 5 bases remained unmatched. The CDR3 is 13 amino acids. In germline, CDR1 is MNHEY, CDR2 SVGAGI.

The sequenced sample was naive CD4+ T cells from PBMCs. Regarding subset: naive CD4+ T cells isolated by negative enrichment. V is TRBV6-5 and J is TRBJ2-1; 14 bases map to TRBD2. This clonotype was obtained from a human donor in good health. Written as DNA, the CDR3 is TGTGCCGGAAGGACTAGCGGGAGGCATGAGCAGTTCTTC. Its protein is CAGRTSGRHEQFF.